This T cell receptor (beta chain) was retrieved from a study of CD8 T cells in Susac syndrome. Random hexamers primed reverse transcription of about 0.5 to 1 ug RNA. Amplification of TCR beta CDR3 across 54 Vbeta and 13 Jbeta was performed with immunoSEQ multiplex PCR. Via MiXCR, TCRdb re-called the immunoSEQ multiplex PCR reads, giving one row per CDR3 protein. In the table there are approximately 130,000 distinct CDR3 sequences, about 93% of which are singletons. TCR beta from blood CD8+ and CD4+ T cells was sequenced. Patients with stable or active relapsing-remitting disease, all of them treatment-naive, made up the multiple sclerosis controls. Negative isolation yielded CD8+ and CD4+ T cells; FACS enriched TEMRA cells. From germline, CDR1 is SGHVS and CDR2 FNYEAQ. The CDR3 is 13 residues long. Trimming cost V 8 bases and J 4 bases, with 14 bases left between them.

This sequence originates from a human donor with multiple sclerosis. Sequenced: CD8+ T cells from PBMCs. The rearrangement uses TRBV7-6 and TRBJ2-5; D is uncertain. CDR3 region: CASADSPGETQYF. CDR3 DNA sequence: TGTGCCAGCGCTGACTCACCGGGAGAGACCCAGTACTTC.